The 8 T cell receptor beta chains listed next were all sequenced from one sample in a study of human T cells and chemical hapten exposure. Each CDR3 protein is one row after TCRdb ran MiXCR on the RACE reads. The sample has around 77,000 distinct CDR3 sequences, about 9.4% seen once. Sample time point: patch test 1, 2 weeks after DPC sensitization. The treatment was: therapeutic diphenylcyclopropenone sensitization with weekly scalp DPC. Sample: whole blood, taken in connection with sensitization to the hapten diphenylcyclopropenone (DPC). These receptors came from a woman aged 40 to 49 with alopecia areata. Some clones in this sample may be carry-over from other donors' samples.

The sample holds many counts of this clonotype. The chain recombines TRBV20-1 with TRBJ2-3, with TRBD2 matching over 10 bases. Germline V gene sequence: CDR1 DFQATT, CDR2 SNEGSKA (reference sequence). This CDR3 spans 14 amino acids. V shed 1 base and J 3 bases; nucleotides not matched to a gene: 1. The CDR3 sequence is CSARVAGGTDTQYF. In nucleotides, the CDR3 is TGCAGTGCTAGAGTAGCGGGGGGAACAGATACGCAGTATTTT.

J is TRBJ2-5 and V is TRBV29-1; 9 bases line up with TRBD2. With 1 base clipped from V and 2 bases from J, the junction kept 8 bases outside the gene matches. Germline-derived CDR1 and CDR2 are SQVTM and ANQGSEA. CDR3 length: 16 amino acids. The CDR3 DNA reads TGCAGCGTTGAAGTGGGAGCGGGGGGCCTACAAGAGACCCAGTACTTC. Translated, it gives CSVEVGAGGLQETQYF.

J is TRBJ2-1 and V is TRBV6-5, with TRBD2 as a possible D gene (6 bases). The CDR3 loop spans 15 amino acids. Per the germline V gene, CDR1 is MNHEY and CDR2 is SVGAGI. V dropped 5 bases and J dropped 2 bases, with 13 bases sitting between them. The CDR3 DNA sequence: TGTGCCAGCAGTCACACGGGGGTCCCCTACAATGAGCAGTTCTTC. Translated, it gives CASSHTGVPYNEQFF.

At least ten counts were recorded for this clonotype. This chain joins TRBV10-3 and TRBJ2-1, with D maybe TRBD2 (6 bases). The V gene's germline CDR1 is ENHRY and CDR2 SYGVKD. The CDR3 has 16 amino acids. V was pared by 3 bases and J by 0 bases, with 12 bases between. This chain's CDR3 is CAISDGTHSSYNEQFF. The CDR3 region has the DNA TGTGCCATCAGTGACGGGACTCATAGCTCCTACAATGAGCAGTTCTTC.

This clonotype has just a few counts. This rearrangement joins TRBV7-8 to TRBJ2-3; a possible D gene is TRBD1 (6 bases). The CDR3 is made up of 15 amino acids. Deletions cut 1 base from V and 2 bases from J, with 10 bases between. The germline CDR1 and CDR2 sequences are SGHVS and FQNEAQ. CDR3 loop: CASSLGTVSTDTQYF. The CDR3 DNA sequence: TGTGCCAGCAGCTTAGGGACAGTATCCACAGATACGCAGTATTTT.

At least ten counts were recorded for this clonotype. V gene TRBV4-3 combines with J gene TRBJ2-1, with 14 nucleotides matching TRBD2. V dropped 0 bases and J dropped 7; count of bases not matched to a gene: 8. There are 18 residues in the CDR3. The germline gives CDR1 LGHNA, CDR2 YSLEER. This CDR3 reads CASSQDPGLAGGRNEQFF. CDR3 nucleotide sequence: TGCGCCAGCAGCCAAGATCCAGGACTAGCGGGGGGTAGGAATGAGCAGTTCTTC.

This clonotype was recorded at least ten times. The chain has TRBV7-2 and TRBJ1-5, with D perhaps matching TRBD1 (5 bases). The germline V and J ends were trimmed by 4 bases and 0 bases, with 13 bases remaining between them. The CDR3 is 16 residues long. Germline assignment: CDR1 SGHTA and CDR2 FQGNSA. The CDR3 loop is CASSYGAPYSNQPQHF. CDR3 nucleotide sequence: TGTGCCAGCAGCTACGGGGCCCCTTATAGCAATCAGCCCCAGCATTTT.

This clonotype was recorded at least ten times. At one end, the junction sequence differs from germline, possibly due to a read error. DNA for the CDR3: TGTGCCTGGAGGACTGTAGAGGGTTTACAGGCCCACTTC. This codes for CAWRTVEGLQAHF. The rearrangement joins TRBV30 to TRBJ2-4; D is perhaps TRBD1 or TRBD2 (5 bases each). The CDR3 contains 13 residues. Germline CDR1 is GTSNPN and CDR2 is SVGIG (reference sequence).